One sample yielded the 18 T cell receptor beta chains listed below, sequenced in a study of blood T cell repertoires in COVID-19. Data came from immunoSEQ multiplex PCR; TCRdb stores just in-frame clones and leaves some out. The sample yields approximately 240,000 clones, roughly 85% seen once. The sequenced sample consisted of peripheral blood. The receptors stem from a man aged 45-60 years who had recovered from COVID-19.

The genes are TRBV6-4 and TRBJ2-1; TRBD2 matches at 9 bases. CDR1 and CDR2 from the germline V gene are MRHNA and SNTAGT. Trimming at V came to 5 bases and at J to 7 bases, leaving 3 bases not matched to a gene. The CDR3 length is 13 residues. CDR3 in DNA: TGTGCCAGCAGTAGTCTAGCGGGGAATGAGCAGTTCTTC. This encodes CASSSLAGNEQFF.

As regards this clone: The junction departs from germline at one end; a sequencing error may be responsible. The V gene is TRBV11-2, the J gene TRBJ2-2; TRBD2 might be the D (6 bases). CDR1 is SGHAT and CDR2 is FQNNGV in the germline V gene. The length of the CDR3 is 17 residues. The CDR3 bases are TGTGCCAGCAGCTTCACCTTAGCGGAAGGGAACGCCGGGGAGCTGTTTTTT. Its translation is CASSFTLAEGNAGELFF.

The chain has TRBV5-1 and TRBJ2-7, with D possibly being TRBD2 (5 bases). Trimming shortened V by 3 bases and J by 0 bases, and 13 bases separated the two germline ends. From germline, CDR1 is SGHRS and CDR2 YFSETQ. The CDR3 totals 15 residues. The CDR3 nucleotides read TGCGCCAGCAGCTCCGGAGGAAAGAGCTCCTACGAGCAGTACTTC. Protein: CASSSGGKSSYEQYF.

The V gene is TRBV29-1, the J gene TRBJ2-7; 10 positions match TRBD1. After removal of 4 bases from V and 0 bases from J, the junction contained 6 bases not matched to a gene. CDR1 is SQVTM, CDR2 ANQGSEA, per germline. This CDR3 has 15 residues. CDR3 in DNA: TGCAGCGTTGTGGAGACAGGGGGCTACTCCTACGAGCAGTACTTC. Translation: CSVVETGGYSYEQYF.

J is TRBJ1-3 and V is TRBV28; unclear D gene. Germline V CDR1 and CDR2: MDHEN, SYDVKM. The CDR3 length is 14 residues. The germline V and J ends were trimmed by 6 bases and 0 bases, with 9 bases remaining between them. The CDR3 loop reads CASRSSGSGNTIYF. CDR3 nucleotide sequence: TGTGCCAGCAGGTCCTCGGGCTCTGGAAACACCATATATTTT. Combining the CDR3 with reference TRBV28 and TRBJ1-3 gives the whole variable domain DVKVTQSSRYLVKRTGEKVFLECVQDMDHENMFWYRQDPGLGLRLIYFSYDVKMKEKGDIPEGYSVSREKKERFSLILESASTNQTSMYLCASRSSGSGNTIYFGEGSWLTVV.

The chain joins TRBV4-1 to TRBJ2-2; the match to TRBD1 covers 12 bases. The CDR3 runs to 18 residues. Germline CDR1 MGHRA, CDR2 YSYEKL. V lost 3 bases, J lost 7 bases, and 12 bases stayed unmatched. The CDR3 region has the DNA TGCGCCAGCAGCCAGATTTTACCGGGACAGGGGGCGGACGGGGAGCTGTTTTTT. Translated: CASSQILPGQGADGELFF.

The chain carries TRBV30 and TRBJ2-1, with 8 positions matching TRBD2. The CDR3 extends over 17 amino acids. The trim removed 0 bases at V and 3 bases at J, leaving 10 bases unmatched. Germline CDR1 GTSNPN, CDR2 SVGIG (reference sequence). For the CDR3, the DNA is TGTGCCTGGAGTGTAGTCCAGCTAGCGGGCGTCTACAATGAGCAGTTCTTC. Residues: CAWSVVQLAGVYNEQFF.

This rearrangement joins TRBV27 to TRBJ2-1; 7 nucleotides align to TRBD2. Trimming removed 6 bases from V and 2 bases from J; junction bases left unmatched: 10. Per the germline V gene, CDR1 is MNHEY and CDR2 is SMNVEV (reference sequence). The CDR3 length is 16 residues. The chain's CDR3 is CASRVGSGITYNEQFF. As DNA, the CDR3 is TGTGCCAGCAGGGTAGGGAGCGGGATAACCTACAATGAGCAGTTCTTC.

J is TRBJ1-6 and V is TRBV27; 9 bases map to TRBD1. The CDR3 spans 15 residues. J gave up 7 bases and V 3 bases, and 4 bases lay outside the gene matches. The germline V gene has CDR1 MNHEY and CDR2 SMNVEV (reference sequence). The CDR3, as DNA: TGTGCCAGCAGTTTCGAACAGGGGGCCAATTCACCCCTCCACTTT. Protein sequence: CASSFEQGANSPLHF.

DNA for the CDR3: TGTGCCAGTAGTATAGGGGACAGGGATAACACTGAAGCTTTCTTT. It codes for CASSIGDRDNTEAFF. The chain has TRBV19 and TRBJ1-1, with TRBD1 identical over 9 bases. Trimming took 1 base from V and 2 from J; bases not matched to a gene: 2. Germline V gene sequence: CDR1 LNHDA, CDR2 SQIVND (reference sequence). The CDR3 consists of 15 residues.

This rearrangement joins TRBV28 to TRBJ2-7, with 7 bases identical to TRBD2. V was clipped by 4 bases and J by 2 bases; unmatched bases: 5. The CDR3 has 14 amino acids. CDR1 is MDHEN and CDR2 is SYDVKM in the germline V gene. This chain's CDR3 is CASSSAGPTYEQYF. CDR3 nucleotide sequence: TGTGCCAGCAGTTCAGCGGGACCCACCTACGAGCAGTACTTC.

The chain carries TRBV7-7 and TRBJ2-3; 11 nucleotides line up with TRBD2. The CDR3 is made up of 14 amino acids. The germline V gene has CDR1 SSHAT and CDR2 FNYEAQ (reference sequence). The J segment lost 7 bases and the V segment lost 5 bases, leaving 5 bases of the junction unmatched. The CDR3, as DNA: TGTGCCAGCAGCCTCGCTAGCGGGGGGTATACGCAGTATTTT. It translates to CASSLASGGYTQYF.

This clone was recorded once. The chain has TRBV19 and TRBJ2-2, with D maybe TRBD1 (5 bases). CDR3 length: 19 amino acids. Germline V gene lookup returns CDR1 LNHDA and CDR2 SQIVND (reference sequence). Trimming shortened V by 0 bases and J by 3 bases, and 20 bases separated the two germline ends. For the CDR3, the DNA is TGTGCCAGTAGTATAGATCTCGCAGGGATATCAAGATACACCGGGGAGCTGTTTTTT. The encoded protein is CASSIDLAGISRYTGELFF.

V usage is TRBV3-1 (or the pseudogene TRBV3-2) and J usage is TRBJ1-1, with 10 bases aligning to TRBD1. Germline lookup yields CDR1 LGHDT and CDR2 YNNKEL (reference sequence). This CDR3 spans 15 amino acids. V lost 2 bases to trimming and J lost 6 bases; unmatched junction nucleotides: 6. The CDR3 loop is CASSQSSGTGAEAFF. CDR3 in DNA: TGTGCCAGCAGCCAATCTTCCGGGACAGGGGCTGAAGCTTTCTTT.

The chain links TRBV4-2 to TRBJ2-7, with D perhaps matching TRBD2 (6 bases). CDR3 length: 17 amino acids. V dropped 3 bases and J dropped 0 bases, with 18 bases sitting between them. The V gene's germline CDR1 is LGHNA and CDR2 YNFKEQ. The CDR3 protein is CASSQSIAVTYSYEQYF. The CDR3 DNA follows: TGTGCCAGCAGCCAGTCAATAGCGGTAACCTACTCCTACGAGCAGTACTTC.

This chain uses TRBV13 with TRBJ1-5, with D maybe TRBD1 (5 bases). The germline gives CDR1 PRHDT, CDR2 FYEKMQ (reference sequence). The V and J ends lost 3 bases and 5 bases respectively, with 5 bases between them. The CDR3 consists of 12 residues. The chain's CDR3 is CASSFRDQPQHF. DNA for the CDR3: TGTGCCAGCAGCTTCAGGGATCAGCCCCAGCATTTT.

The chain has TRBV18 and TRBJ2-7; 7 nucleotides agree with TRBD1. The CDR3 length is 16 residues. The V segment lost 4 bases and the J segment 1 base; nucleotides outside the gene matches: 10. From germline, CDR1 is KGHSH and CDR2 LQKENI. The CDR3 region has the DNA TGTGCCAGCTCACTTAGACAGGGAATAGAGTCCTACGAGCAGTACTTC. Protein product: CASSLRQGIESYEQYF.

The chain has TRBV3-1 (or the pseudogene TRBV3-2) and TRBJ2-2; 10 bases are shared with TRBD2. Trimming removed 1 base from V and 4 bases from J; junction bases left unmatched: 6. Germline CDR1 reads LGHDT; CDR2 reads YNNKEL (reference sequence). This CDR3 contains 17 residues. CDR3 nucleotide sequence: TGTGCCAGCAGCCAAGGAGCGTCTAGCGGGAGCACCGGGGAGCTGTTTTTT. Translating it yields CASSQGASSGSTGELFF.